The T cell receptor (beta chain) under discussion was sequenced for a study of shared T cell receptors in the human thymus. Germline V lookup: CDR1 SEHNR, CDR2 FQNEAQ (reference sequence). The J segment lost 2 bases and the V segment lost 7 bases, leaving 5 bases of the junction unmatched. The CDR3 is made up of 15 amino acids. Generated by immunoSEQ multiplex PCR, the TCRdb table keeps only in-frame clones and is missing some. The top ten hold approximately 0.02% of the sample, which has approximately 400,000 clones, around 93% seen once. The specimen was thymocytes. The V and J genes are TRBV7-9 and TRBJ2-3, with TRBD2 identical over 11 bases. The source is a human donor. DNA of the CDR3: TGTGCCAGCACCCCGGGACTAGCGGCCACAGATACGCAGTATTTT. It yields the protein CASTPGLAATDTQYF.